This T cell receptor beta chain stems from a study of molecular identifiers for immune sequencing clone quantification. Study-level findings and limits: Highly expanded clone sizes could be underestimated by identical TCR molecules sharing a barcode.

With 10%, 30% or 50% of RNA, 20,000 to 1,000,000 naive CD8 T cells were sequenced. Naive CD8 T cells were sorted, and the gate applied was CD8+CD4-CCR7+CD45RA+. One entry per CDR3 protein, called by TCRdb with MiXCR from the PCR reads. The repertoire includes hundreds of thousands of distinct CDR3 sequences, about a fifth of them detected once, and approximately 0.84% sits in the top ten. This clonotype was seen many times. What it recognizes is unknown. Between the trimmed V and J ends, which lost 0 bases and 0 bases, there was a span of 12 bases. CDR3 size: 16 residues. Germline assignment: CDR1 MNHEY and CDR2 SVGEGT.

The TCR comes from a human donor in good health. Some libraries in this study had Jurkat cell RNA spiked in. Source material: naive CD8+ T cells from blood, with Jurkat cell RNA spiked in. As for subset: FACS-sorted CD8+CD4-CCR7+CD45RA+ naive T cells. This chain uses TRBV6-2 or TRBV6-3 with TRBJ2-7; D is tentatively TRBD1 or TRBD2 (5 bases each). The CDR3 region is CASSYSRDVSSYEQYF. The CDR3 DNA reads TGTGCCAGCAGTTACTCCCGGGACGTTAGCTCCTACGAGCAGTACTTC.